These 31 T cell receptor beta chains were all obtained from the same sample, sequenced in a study of cytotoxic CD8 clonotypes in ibrutinib-treated CLL. Using immunoSEQ multiplex PCR, the repertoire was profiled, and TCRdb retains in-frame clones only, with some absent. Of roughly 200,000 clones in the sample, approximately 79% were seen once. The sample was PBMCs, taken after 12 months of ibrutinib treatment. The receptors shown here come from a human donor with chronic lymphocytic leukemia.

This clone was detected once. The gene calls are TRBV29-1 and TRBJ2-7, with D unresolved. The germline V gene encodes CDR1 SQVTM and CDR2 ANQGSEA. This CDR3 has 11 residues. Trimming pared 7 bases from V and 10 bases from J, leaving 17 bases between. The CDR3 is CSALLPDKQYF. The CDR3 DNA sequence: TGCAGCGCCTTACTCCCAGATAAACAGTACTTC.

The genes are TRBV4-1 and TRBJ2-6; the D is unclear. V lost 0 bases, J lost 7 bases, and 7 bases lay in between. The CDR3 totals 14 residues. CDR1 and CDR2 (germline): MGHRA, YSYEKL. The CDR3 bases are TGCGCCAGCAGCCAAGAAATTGGTGCCAACGTCCTGACTTTC. This translates into CASSQEIGANVLTF.

This clone has only a few counts. The chain couples TRBV7-8 to TRBJ1-2; a weak D match, TRBD1 (6 bases). V was clipped by 4 bases and J by 3 bases, with 9 bases between them. CDR1 SGHVS and CDR2 FQNEAQ come from the germline V gene. This CDR3 region has 13 residues. The CDR3 region is CASSYGQHYGYTF. CDR3 DNA: TGTGCCAGCAGCTACGGACAGCACTATGGCTACACCTTC.

This clone was seen only a few times. CDR3: CASSLGWGRGEKLFF. The CDR3 DNA sequence: TGCGCCAGCAGCTTGGGATGGGGGAGGGGTGAAAAACTGTTTTTT. V is TRBV5-1 and J is TRBJ1-4, with a weak D call TRBD1 (5 bases). Germline V gene data show CDR1 as SGHRS and CDR2 as YFSETQ. CDR3 length: 15 residues. V was pared by 0 bases and J by 7 bases, with 13 bases between. The full variable domain, rest sourced from reference TRBV5-1 and TRBJ1-4, is KAGVTQTPRYLIKTRGQQVTLSCSPISGHRSVSWYQQTPGQGLQFLFEYFSETQRNKGNFPGRFSGRQFSNSRSEMNVSTLELGDSALYLCASSLGWGRGEKLFFGSGTQLSVL.

This chain joins TRBV5-6 and TRBJ2-5; no firm D call. CDR1 is SGHDT, CDR2 YYEEEE, per germline. V shed 2 bases and J shed 7 bases, with 18 bases lying between them. This CDR3 is 15 amino acids long. The chain's CDR3 is CASSFGRVVIGTQYF. CDR3 sequence (DNA): TGTGCCAGCAGCTTCGGACGGGTTGTCATCGGGACCCAGTACTTC.

V is TRBV19 and J is TRBJ1-5; weak D call: TRBD1 (6 bases). Looked up from germline, CDR1 is LNHDA and CDR2 is SQIVND (reference sequence). The CDR3 contains 16 residues. Trimming left V 1 base short and J 2 bases short, with 12 bases between. Here the CDR3 reads CASSIAQGGGNQPQHF. CDR3 nucleotides: TGTGCCAGTAGTATAGCCCAAGGGGGGGGCAATCAGCCCCAGCATTTT.

The rearrangement joins TRBV7-8 to TRBJ2-7, with D possibly matching TRBD2 (5 bases). CDR3 length equals 14 residues. V lost 5 bases to trimming and J lost 3 bases, with 14 bases between them. The germline V gene encodes CDR1 SGHVS and CDR2 FQNEAQ. The CDR3 reads CASSPTLARYEQYF. In DNA, the CDR3 is TGTGCCAGCAGCCCAACTCTAGCTCGCTACGAGCAGTACTTC.

The chain uses TRBV10-1 and TRBJ2-7, with 9 bases aligning to TRBD1. The CDR3 runs to 15 residues. Germline V gene sequence: CDR1 WNHNN, CDR2 SYGVQD (reference sequence). V dropped 4 bases and J dropped 2; count of bases not matched to a gene: 6. CDR3 in amino acids: CASSGGTGSAYEQYF. The CDR3 DNA follows: TGCGCCAGCAGTGGCGGGACAGGGTCGGCCTACGAGCAGTACTTC.

The chain uses TRBV11-3 and TRBJ1-1, with TRBD1 as a possible D gene (5 bases). V lost 0 bases to trimming and J lost 1 base, with 6 bases between them. The CDR3 runs to 14 residues. CDR1 is SGHNT and CDR2 is YENEEA in the germline V gene. The CDR3 coding sequence is TGTGCCAGCAGCTTAGACGGGGGGAACACTGAAGCTTTCTTT. Translating it yields CASSLDGGNTEAFF.

The DNA for the CDR3 is TGTGCCAGCAGTGTACTCCGGACAGAACAGACCCAGTACTTC. It specifies CASSVLRTEQTQYF. The V gene is TRBV2, the J gene TRBJ2-5, with TRBD1 as a possible D gene (6 bases). Between the trimmed V and J ends, which lost 4 bases and 6 bases, there was a span of 15 bases. The CDR3 contains 14 residues. The germline gives CDR1 SNHLY, CDR2 FYNNEI.

V and J are TRBV6-1 and TRBJ2-2; tentatively, D is TRBD2 (5 bases). This CDR3 is 15 amino acids long. The germline V gene encodes CDR1 MNHNS and CDR2 SASEGT. V gave up 6 bases and J gave up 4 bases, with 15 bases separating them. DNA for the CDR3: TGTGCCAGCAGGTGGGGAGTGGGGAGCACCGGGGAGCTGTTTTTT. It specifies CASRWGVGSTGELFF.

The CDR3 region is CASSPDGHSYGYTF. The CDR3 region has the DNA TGTGCCAGCAGCCCAGACGGACACTCCTATGGCTACACCTTC. The V and J genes are TRBV5-4 and TRBJ1-2, with a possible D match to TRBD1 (5 bases). From germline, CDR1 is SGHNT and CDR2 YYREEE (reference sequence). The length of the CDR3 is 14 residues. V lost 4 bases, J lost 4 bases, and 14 bases lay in between.

The chain is built from TRBV6-1 and TRBJ2-7, with D possibly TRBD1 on 5 matching bases. The CDR3 spans 12 residues. From germline, CDR1 is MNHNS and CDR2 SASEGT. V lost 7 bases and J lost 3, with 10 bases in between. CDR3 nucleotide sequence: TGTGCCAGCATTTCAGGGTTCTACGAGCAGTACTTC. Protein: CASISGFYEQYF.

The J gene is TRBJ1-3, the V gene TRBV30, with 8 bases matching TRBD1. The CDR3 consists of 20 residues. V shed 3 bases and J 2 bases; nucleotides not matched to a gene: 21. Germline V gives CDR1 GTSNPN, CDR2 SVGIG (reference sequence). As DNA, the CDR3 is TGTGCCTGGAGGTTAGGAGGAGGCAGGGGGCGATCCCTACCTGGAAACACCATATATTTT. Protein sequence: CAWRLGGGRGRSLPGNTIYF.

The V call is TRBV6-1, the J call TRBJ2-3; D ambiguous. Trimming pared 6 bases from V and 2 bases from J, leaving 12 bases between. The CDR3 extends over 14 amino acids. The V gene's germline CDR1 is MNHNS and CDR2 SASEGT. Written as DNA, the CDR3 is TGTGCCAGCAGACTTCGACAAAACACAGATACGCAGTATTTT. This translates into CASRLRQNTDTQYF.

The CDR3 DNA is TGCGCCAGCAGCCAAGTGACAGGGATTTGGACAGATACGCAGTATTTT. Translation gives CASSQVTGIWTDTQYF. This chain joins TRBV4-1 and TRBJ2-3, with 7 bases identical to TRBD1. The CDR3 spans 16 residues. V trimming: 1 base; J trimming: 3 bases; junction bases outside the gene matches: 7. Germline V gives CDR1 MGHRA, CDR2 YSYEKL.

The rearrangement links TRBV7-6 to TRBJ2-1; TRBD2 matches 10 bases. CDR3 size: 14 residues. Germline trimming cut 1 base from V and 9 bases from J; bases unmatched to any gene: 3. Germline values: CDR1 SGHVS, CDR2 FNYEAQ. This CDR3 is CASSLGLAGIEQFF. The CDR3, as DNA: TGTGCCAGCAGCTTAGGACTAGCGGGTATTGAGCAGTTCTTC. The full variable domain, completed using reference TRBV7-6 and TRBJ2-1, is GAGVSQSPRYKVTKRGQDVALRCDPISGHVSLYWYRQALGQGPEFLTYFNYEAQQDKSGLPNDRFSAERPEGSISTLTIQRTEQRDSAMYRCASSLGLAGIEQFFGPGTRLTVL.

The chain couples TRBV11-3 to TRBJ1-1; D not resolved. Germline V gene sequence: CDR1 SGHNT, CDR2 YENEEA. Trimming cost V 3 bases and J 4 bases, with 12 bases left between them. This CDR3 region has 14 residues. The CDR3 DNA reads TGTGCCAGCAGCTTTGGGTCCTTAGGCACTGAAGCTTTCTTT. Translated, it gives CASSFGSLGTEAFF.

The genes are TRBV19 and TRBJ2-7; perhaps TRBD2 as D (6 bases). There are 11 residues in the CDR3. V lost 6 bases to trimming and J lost 6 bases, with 9 bases between them. The germline V gene has CDR1 LNHDA and CDR2 SQIVND (reference sequence). CDR3 sequence: CASRRGVEQYF. The CDR3 region has the DNA TGTGCCAGTAGGCGGGGAGTCGAGCAGTACTTC.

There are a few counts of this clone. Since the CDR3 does not end with the conserved phenylalanine or tryptophan, this likely comes from a read error. The limits of the CDR3 on the DNA are not certain, so only TCRdb's listed CDR3 is given. The chain has TRBV18 and TRBJ1-2; the DNA was not used to check the table's D call, TRBD1. The CDR3 region is 12 residues in length, termini included. The germline V gene has CDR1 KGHSH and CDR2 LQKENI. The CDR3 sequence is CASSALQGEGHL.

The V and J genes are TRBV2 and TRBJ1-2, with a weak D call TRBD1 (5 bases). This CDR3 is 14 amino acids long. V dropped 4 bases and J dropped 4 bases, with 13 bases sitting between them. CDR1 is SNHLY and CDR2 is FYNNEI in the germline V gene. The CDR3 DNA reads as TGTGCCAGCAGTGTTCAAATGGGGGGCTATGGCTACACCTTC. Protein sequence: CASSVQMGGYGYTF.

The chain uses TRBV4-1 and TRBJ2-7; D not certain. With 0 bases removed from V and 3 bases from J, the gap between germline ends came to 21 bases. CDR1 is MGHRA, CDR2 YSYEKL, per germline. CDR3 size: 18 residues. The CDR3 loop is CASSQEALHRTSNYEQYF. The CDR3 DNA is TGCGCCAGCAGCCAAGAGGCCCTGCACCGGACCTCTAACTACGAGCAGTACTTC.

V and J are TRBV28 and TRBJ2-5; D is ambiguous. CDR3 size: 15 residues. CDR1 is MDHEN and CDR2 is SYDVKM in the germline V gene. Between the trimmed V and J ends, which lost 1 base and 2 bases, there was a span of 11 bases. CDR3: CASSLFAAGQETQYF. DNA of the CDR3: TGTGCCAGCAGTTTATTTGCGGCAGGACAAGAGACCCAGTACTTC.

Ten or more counts support this clone. This chain joins TRBV6-1 and TRBJ2-6; unclear D gene. V dropped 2 bases and J dropped 0 bases, with 8 bases sitting between them. Germline assignment: CDR1 MNHNS and CDR2 SASEGT. The CDR3 consists of 16 residues. The DNA of the CDR3 is TGTGCCAGCAGTGAAACGGAGAGCTCTGGGGCCAACGTCCTGACTTTC. As protein: CASSETESSGANVLTF.

This rearrangement joins TRBV27 to TRBJ1-2; 7 positions agree with TRBD1. J gave up 1 base and V 8 bases, and 7 bases lay outside the gene matches. The germline V gene encodes CDR1 MNHEY and CDR2 SMNVEV (reference sequence). CDR3 length: 14 amino acids. The CDR3 reads CASGPQGVNYGYTF. Here the CDR3 DNA reads TGTGCCAGCGGGCCGCAGGGGGTTAACTATGGCTACACCTTC.

J is TRBJ2-5 and V is TRBV28, with 9 bases matching TRBD2. This CDR3 region has 13 residues. Germline V gene lookup returns CDR1 MDHEN and CDR2 SYDVKM. V was pared by 8 bases and J by 2 bases, with 3 bases of the junction left unmatched. DNA for the CDR3: TGTGCCAGCGCGACTAGCGGTCAAGAGACCCAGTACTTC. Residues: CASATSGQETQYF. Looking up the rest from reference TRBV28 and TRBJ2-5 gives the full variable domain: DVKVTQSSRYLVKRTGEKVFLECVQDMDHENMFWYRQDPGLGLRLIYFSYDVKMKEKGDIPEGYSVSREKKERFSLILESASTNQTSMYLCASATSGQETQYFGPGTRLLVL.

The chain is built from TRBV11-1 and TRBJ1-2, with 9 bases lining up with TRBD1. Germline V CDR1 and CDR2: SGHAT, FQDESV (reference sequence). Unmatched junction bases numbered 3, after V lost 5 bases and J lost 5 bases. CDR3 size: 13 residues. The CDR3 sequence is CASSGGTGYGYTF. CDR3 bases: TGTGCCAGCAGCGGAGGGACAGGGTATGGCTACACCTTC.

V usage is TRBV30 and J usage is TRBJ2-1; the D is unclear. Germline V gene data show CDR1 as GTSNPN and CDR2 as SVGIG (reference sequence). This CDR3 comprises 14 residues. Trimming took 6 bases from V and 0 from J, leaving 12 bases between them. The CDR3 nucleotides read TGTGCCTGCCTAAACAGACTCTCCTACAATGAGCAGTTCTTC. Translated: CACLNRLSYNEQFF.

About this clone: Germline and junction disagree at one end, which may indicate a read error. The chain combines TRBV7-7 with TRBJ1-4; TRBD1 aligns across 8 bases. Germline CDR1 reads SSHAT; CDR2 reads FNYEAQ (reference sequence). The CDR3 sequence is 15 residues long. The CDR3 DNA follows: TGTGCTAGCAGCGCCTCGGACAGGGATTATGAAAAACTGTTTTTT. It codes for CASSASDRDYEKLFF.

Only one count was recorded for this clone. V gene TRBV27 combines with J gene TRBJ2-5; no clear D gene. CDR1 is MNHEY and CDR2 is SMNVEV in the germline V gene (reference sequence). This CDR3 is built from 14 residues. V gave up 3 bases and J gave up 1 base, with 9 bases separating them. DNA for the CDR3: TGTGCCAGCAGTTTTGAAAAGGTCCAAGAGACCCAGTACTTC. Translating it yields CASSFEKVQETQYF.

This chain connects TRBV11-2 to TRBJ2-1, with TRBD2 identical over 8 bases. The CDR3 has 16 amino acids. CDR1 and CDR2 (germline): SGHAT, FQNNGV. V lost 5 bases and J lost 3; bases outside the gene matches: 9. CDR3 protein: CASSRGTSGHYNEQFF. CDR3 DNA sequence: TGTGCCAGCAGCCGAGGAACTAGCGGACACTACAATGAGCAGTTCTTC.